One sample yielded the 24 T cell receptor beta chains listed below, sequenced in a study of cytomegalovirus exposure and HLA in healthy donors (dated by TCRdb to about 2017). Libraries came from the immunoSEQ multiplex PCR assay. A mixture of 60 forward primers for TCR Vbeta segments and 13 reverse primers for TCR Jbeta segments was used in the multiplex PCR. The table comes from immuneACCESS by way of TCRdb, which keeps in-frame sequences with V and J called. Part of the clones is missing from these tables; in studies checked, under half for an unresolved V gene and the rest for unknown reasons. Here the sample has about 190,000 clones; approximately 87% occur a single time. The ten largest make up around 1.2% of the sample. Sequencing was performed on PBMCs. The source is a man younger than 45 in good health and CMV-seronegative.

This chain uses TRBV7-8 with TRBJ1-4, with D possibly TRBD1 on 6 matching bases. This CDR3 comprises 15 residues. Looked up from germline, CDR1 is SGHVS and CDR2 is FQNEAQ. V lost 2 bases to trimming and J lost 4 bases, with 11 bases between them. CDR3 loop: CASSLRDTINEKLFF. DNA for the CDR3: TGTGCCAGCAGCTTAAGGGACACAATTAATGAAAAACTGTTTTTT.

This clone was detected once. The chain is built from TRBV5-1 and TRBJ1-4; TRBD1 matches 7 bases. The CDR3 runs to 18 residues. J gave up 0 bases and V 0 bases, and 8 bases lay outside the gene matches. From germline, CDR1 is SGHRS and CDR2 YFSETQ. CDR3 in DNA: TGCGCCAGCAGCTTGGCTGGGGGACAGCTTACAACTAATGAAAAACTGTTTTTT. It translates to CASSLAGGQLTTNEKLFF.

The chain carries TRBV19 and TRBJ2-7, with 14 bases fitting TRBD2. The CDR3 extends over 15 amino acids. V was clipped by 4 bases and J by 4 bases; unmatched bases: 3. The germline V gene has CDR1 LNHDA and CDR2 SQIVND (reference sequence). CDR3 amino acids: CASSTGLAGEYEQYF. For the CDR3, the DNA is TGTGCCAGTAGTACGGGACTAGCGGGAGAGTACGAGCAGTACTTC. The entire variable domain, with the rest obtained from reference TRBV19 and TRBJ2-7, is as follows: DGGITQSPKYLFRKEGQNVTLSCEQNLNHDAMYWYRQDPGQGLRLIYYSQIVNDFQKGDIAEGYSVSREKKESFPLTVTSAQKNPTAFYLCASSTGLAGEYEQYFGPGTRLTVT.

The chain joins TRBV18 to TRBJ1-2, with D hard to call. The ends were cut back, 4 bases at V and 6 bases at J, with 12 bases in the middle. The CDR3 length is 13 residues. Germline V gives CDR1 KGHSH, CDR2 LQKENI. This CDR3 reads CASSRAREDGYTF. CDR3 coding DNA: TGTGCCAGCTCACGGGCCCGAGAAGATGGCTACACCTTC.

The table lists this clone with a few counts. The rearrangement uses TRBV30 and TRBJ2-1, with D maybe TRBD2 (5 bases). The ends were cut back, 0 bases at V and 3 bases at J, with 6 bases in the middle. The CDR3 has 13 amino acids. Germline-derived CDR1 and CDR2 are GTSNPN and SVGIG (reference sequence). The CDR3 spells CAWSVAGYNEQFF. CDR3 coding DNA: TGTGCCTGGAGTGTTGCGGGCTACAATGAGCAGTTCTTC.

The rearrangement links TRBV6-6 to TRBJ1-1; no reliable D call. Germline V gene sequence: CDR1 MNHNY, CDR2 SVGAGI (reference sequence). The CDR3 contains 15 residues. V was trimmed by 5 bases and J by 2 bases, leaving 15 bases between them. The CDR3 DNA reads TGTGCCAGCAGTCCTGGTGGGCCTACAAACACTGAAGCTTTCTTT. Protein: CASSPGGPTNTEAFF.

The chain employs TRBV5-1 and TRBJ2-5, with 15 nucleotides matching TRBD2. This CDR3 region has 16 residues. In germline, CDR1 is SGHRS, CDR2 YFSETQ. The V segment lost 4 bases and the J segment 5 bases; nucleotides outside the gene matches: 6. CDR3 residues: CASSRGLAGGGETQYF. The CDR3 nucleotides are TGCGCCAGCAGCCGGGGACTAGCGGGGGGTGGTGAGACCCAGTACTTC.

The CDR3 loop reads CASRSRRTAGHGYTF. Written as DNA, the CDR3 is TGTGCCAGCAGATCGAGACGGACAGCTGGGCATGGCTACACCTTC. V usage is TRBV6-5 and J usage is TRBJ1-2, with D possibly matching TRBD1 (6 bases). With 6 bases removed from V and 6 bases from J, the gap between germline ends came to 20 bases. Looked up from germline, CDR1 is MNHEY and CDR2 is SVGAGI. The CDR3 is made up of 15 amino acids.

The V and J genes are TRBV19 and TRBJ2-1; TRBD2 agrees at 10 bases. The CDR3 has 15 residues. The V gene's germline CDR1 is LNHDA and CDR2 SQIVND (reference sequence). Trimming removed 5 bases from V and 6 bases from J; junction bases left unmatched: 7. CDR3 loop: CASSASGRLGNEQFF. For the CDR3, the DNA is TGTGCCAGTAGTGCTAGCGGGAGATTGGGCAATGAGCAGTTCTTC.

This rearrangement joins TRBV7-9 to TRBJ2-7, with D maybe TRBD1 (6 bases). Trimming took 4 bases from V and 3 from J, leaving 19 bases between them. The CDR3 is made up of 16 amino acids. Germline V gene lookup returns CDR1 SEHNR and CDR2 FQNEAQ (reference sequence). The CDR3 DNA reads TGTGCCAGCAGCTCCGGGACACTTTCCCCGTACTACGAGCAGTACTTC. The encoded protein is CASSSGTLSPYYEQYF.

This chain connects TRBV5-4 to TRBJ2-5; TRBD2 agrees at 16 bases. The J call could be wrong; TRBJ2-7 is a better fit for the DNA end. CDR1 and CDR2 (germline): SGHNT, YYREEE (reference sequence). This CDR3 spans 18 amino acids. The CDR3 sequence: CASSLAGLAGGAVNEQYF. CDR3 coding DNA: TGTGCCAGCAGCTTGGCGGGACTAGCGGGAGGGGCTGTAAACGAGCAGTACTTC.

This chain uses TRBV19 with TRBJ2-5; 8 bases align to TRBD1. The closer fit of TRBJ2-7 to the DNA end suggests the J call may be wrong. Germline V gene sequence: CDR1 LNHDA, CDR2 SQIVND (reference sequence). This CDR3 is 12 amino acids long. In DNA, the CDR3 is TGTGCCACTGGACAGGGAGAGGCCGAGCAGTACTTC. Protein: CATGQGEAEQYF.

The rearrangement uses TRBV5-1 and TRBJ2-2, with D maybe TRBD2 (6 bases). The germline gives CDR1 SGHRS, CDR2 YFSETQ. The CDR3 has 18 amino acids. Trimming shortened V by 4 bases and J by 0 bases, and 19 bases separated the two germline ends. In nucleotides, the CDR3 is TGCGCCAGCAGCCGCTCCGGGGGAGACCCCACGAACACCGGGGAGCTGTTTTTT. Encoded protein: CASSRSGGDPTNTGELFF.

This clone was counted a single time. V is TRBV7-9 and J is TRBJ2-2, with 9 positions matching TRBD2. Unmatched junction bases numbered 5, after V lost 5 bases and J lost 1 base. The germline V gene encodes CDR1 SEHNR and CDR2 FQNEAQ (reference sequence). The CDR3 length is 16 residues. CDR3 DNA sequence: TGTGCCAGCAGCACAAGACTAGCGGAGAACACCGGGGAGCTGTTTTTT. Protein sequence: CASSTRLAENTGELFF. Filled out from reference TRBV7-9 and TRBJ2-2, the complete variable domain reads DTGVSQNPRHKITKRGQNVTFRCDPISEHNRLYWYRQTLGQGPEFLTYFQNEAQLEKSRLLSDRFSAERPKGSFSTLEIQRTEQGDSAMYLCASSTRLAENTGELFFGEGSRLTVL.

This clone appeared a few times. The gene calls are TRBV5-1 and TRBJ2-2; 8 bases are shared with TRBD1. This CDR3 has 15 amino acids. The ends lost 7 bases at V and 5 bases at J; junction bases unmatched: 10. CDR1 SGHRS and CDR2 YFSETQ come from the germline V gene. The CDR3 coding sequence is TGCGCCAGCGGCCAGGGGACAGGTTATACCGGGGAGCTGTTTTTT. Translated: CASGQGTGYTGELFF. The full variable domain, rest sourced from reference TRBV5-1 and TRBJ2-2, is KAGVTQTPRYLIKTRGQQVTLSCSPISGHRSVSWYQQTPGQGLQFLFEYFSETQRNKGNFPGRFSGRQFSNSRSEMNVSTLELGDSALYLCASGQGTGYTGELFFGEGSRLTVL.

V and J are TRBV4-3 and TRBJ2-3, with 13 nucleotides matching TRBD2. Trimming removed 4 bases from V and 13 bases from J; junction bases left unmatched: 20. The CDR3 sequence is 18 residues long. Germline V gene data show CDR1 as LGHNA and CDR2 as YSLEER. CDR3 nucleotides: TGCGCCAGCAGCCGAGACCCACATACTAGCGGGGGGGCCTTGTTGAAGTATTTT. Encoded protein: CASSRDPHTSGGALLKYF.

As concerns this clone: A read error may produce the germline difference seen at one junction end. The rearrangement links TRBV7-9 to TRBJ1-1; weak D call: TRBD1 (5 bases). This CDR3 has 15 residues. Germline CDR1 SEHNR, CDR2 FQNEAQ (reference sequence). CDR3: CSSSSPGLTNTEAFF. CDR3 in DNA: TGTTCCAGCAGCTCTCCGGGACTGACGAACACTGAAGCTTTCTTT.

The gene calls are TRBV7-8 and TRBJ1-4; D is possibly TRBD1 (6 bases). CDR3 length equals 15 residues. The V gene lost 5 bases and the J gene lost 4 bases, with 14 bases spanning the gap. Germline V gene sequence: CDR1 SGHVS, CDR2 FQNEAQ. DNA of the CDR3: TGTGCCAGCAGCCTGGGGACACGAAATAATGAAAAACTGTTTTTT. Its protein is CASSLGTRNNEKLFF.

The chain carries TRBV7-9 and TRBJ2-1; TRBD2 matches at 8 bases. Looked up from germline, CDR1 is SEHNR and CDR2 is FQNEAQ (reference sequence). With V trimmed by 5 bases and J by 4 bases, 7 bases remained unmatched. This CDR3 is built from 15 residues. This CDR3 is CASSTGLAGYNEQFF. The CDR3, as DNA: TGTGCCAGCAGCACCGGACTAGCCGGGTACAATGAGCAGTTCTTC.

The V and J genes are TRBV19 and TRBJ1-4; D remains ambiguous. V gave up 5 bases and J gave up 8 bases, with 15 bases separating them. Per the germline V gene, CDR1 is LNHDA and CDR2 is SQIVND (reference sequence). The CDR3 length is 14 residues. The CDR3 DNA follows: TGTGCCAGTAGTTCCAGGTCCCCCCCGGAAAAACTGTTTTTT. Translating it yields CASSSRSPPEKLFF.

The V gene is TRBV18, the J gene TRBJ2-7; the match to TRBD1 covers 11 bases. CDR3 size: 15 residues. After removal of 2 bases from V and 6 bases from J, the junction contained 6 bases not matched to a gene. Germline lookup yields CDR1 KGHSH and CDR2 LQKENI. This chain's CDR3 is CASSPSGQGALEQYF. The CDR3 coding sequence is TGTGCCAGCTCACCATCCGGACAGGGGGCGCTCGAGCAGTACTTC.

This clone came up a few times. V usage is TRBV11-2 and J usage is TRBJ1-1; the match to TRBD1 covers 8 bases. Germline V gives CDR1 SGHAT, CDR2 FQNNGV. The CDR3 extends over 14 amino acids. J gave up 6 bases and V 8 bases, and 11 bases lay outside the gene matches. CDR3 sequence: CASVQTGAGAEAFF. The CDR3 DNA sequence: TGTGCCAGCGTCCAGACAGGGGCCGGCGCTGAAGCTTTCTTT.

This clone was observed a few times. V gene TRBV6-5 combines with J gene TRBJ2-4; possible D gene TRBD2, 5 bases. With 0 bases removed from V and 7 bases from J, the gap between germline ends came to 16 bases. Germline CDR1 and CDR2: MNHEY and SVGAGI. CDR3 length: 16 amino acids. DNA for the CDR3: TGTGCCAGCAGTTACTCAGGCGGCGCAGGCGGGAACATTCAGTACTTC. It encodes CASSYSGGAGGNIQYF.

The CDR3, as DNA: TGTGCCAGCAGTTTCGGGGAGTTCCCCTACTACGAGCAGTACTTC. Its protein product is CASSFGEFPYYEQYF. The chain recombines TRBV28 with TRBJ2-7; D is perhaps TRBD2 (5 bases). V was pared by 3 bases and J by 3 bases, with 15 bases between. Per the germline V gene, CDR1 is MDHEN and CDR2 is SYDVKM. The CDR3 is 15 residues long.